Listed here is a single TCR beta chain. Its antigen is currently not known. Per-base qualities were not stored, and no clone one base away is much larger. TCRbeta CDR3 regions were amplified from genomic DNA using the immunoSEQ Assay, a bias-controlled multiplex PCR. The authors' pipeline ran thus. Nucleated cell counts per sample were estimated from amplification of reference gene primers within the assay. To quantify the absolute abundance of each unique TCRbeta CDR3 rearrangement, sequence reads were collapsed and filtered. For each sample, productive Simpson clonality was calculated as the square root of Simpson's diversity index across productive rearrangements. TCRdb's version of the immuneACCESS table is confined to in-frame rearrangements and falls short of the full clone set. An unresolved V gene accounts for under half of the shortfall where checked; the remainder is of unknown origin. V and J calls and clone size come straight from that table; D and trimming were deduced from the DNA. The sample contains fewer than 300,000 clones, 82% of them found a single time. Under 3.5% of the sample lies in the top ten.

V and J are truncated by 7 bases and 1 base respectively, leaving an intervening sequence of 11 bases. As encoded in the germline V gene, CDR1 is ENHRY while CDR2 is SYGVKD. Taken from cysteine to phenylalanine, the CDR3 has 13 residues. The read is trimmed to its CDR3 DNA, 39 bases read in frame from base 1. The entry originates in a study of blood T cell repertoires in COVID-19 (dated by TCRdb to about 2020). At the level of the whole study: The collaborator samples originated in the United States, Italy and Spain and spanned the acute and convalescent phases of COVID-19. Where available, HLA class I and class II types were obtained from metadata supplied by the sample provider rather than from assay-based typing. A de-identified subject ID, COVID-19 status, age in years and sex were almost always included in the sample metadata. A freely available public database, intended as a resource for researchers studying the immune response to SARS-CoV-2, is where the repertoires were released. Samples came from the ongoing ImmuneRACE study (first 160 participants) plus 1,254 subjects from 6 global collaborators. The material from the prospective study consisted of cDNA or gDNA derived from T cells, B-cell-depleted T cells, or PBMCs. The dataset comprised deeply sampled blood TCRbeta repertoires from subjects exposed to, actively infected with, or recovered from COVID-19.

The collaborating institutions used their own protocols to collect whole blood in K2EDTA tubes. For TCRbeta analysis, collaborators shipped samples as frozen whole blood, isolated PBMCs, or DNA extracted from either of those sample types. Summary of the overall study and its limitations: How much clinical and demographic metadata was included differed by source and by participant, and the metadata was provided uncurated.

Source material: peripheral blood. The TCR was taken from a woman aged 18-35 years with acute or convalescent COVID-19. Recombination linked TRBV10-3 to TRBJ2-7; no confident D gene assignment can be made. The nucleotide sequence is TGTGCCATCACGGCAGGCGAATCCTACGAGCAGTACTTC. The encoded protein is CAITAGESYEQYF.